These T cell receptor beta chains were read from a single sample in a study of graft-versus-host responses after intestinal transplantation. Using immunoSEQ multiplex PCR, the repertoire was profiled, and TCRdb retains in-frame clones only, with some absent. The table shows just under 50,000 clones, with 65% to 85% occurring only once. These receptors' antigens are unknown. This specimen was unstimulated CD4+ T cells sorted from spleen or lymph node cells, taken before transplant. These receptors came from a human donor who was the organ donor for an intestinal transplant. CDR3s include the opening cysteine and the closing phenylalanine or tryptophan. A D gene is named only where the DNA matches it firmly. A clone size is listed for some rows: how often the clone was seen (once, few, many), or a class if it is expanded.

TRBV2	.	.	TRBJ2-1	TGTGCCAGCAGTGAAGCGCTTCGATCATACAATGAGCAGTTCTTC	CASSEALRSYNEQFF
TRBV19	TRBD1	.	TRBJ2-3	TGTGCCACCCGGGACAGGGGTACAGATACGCAGTATTTT	CATRDRGTDTQYF
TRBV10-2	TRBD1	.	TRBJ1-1	TGCGCCAGCACCGGACAGGGGGGGACTGAAGCTTTCTTT	CASTGQGGTEAFF
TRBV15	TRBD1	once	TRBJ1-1	TGTGCCACCAGCAGGGGATTTCGACAGGGTGCTGAAGCTTTCTTT	CATSRGFRQGAEAFF
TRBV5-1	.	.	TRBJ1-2	TGCGCCAGCAGCTTGGACAGGAACTATGGCTACACCTTC	CASSLDRNYGYTF
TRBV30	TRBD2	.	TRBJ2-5	TGTGCCTGGAGCACTAGCGGAATGGGGACCCAGTACTTC	CAWSTSGMGTQYF
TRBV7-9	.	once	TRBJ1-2	TGTGCCAGCAGCTTAGGGGGTATTTATGGCTACACCTTC	CASSLGGIYGYTF
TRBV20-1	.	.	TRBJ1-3	TGCAGTGCTGCCGTTGGAAACACCATATATTTT	CSAAVGNTIYF
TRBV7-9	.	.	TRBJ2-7	TGTGCCAGCTCAACACAGGGCGAGCAGTACTTC	CASSTQGEQYF
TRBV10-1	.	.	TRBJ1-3	TGCGCCAGCAGTTGGGACAACTCTGGAAACACCATATATTTT	CASSWDNSGNTIYF
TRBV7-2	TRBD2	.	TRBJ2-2	TGTGCCAGCAGCTTAGTGCACGGGACTAGCGGCACCGGGGAGCTGTTTTTT	CASSLVHGTSGTGELFF
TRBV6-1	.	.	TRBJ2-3	TGTGCCAGCAGTGAAAAACTAGGCGGGATCCCAGATACGCAGTATTTT	CASSEKLGGIPDTQYF
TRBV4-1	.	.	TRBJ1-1	TGCGCCAGCAGCCCTAAAGGCCAAATGAACACTGAAGCTTTCTTT	CASSPKGQMNTEAFF
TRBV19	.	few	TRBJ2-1	TGTGCCAGTAGTATACTAGCTAATGAGCAGTTCTTC	CASSILANEQFF
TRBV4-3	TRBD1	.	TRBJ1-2	TGCGCCAGCAGCCAAACCCTTCTGGACAGGGGCGGTGGCTACACCTTC	CASSQTLLDRGGGYTF